This TCR beta chain was obtained from a study of blood T cell repertoires in COVID-19. For the study at large: Samples taken during acute and convalescent COVID-19 were collected in the United States, Italy and Spain. T cells, B-cell-depleted T cells, or PBMCs supplied cDNA or gDNA.

Per the study methods: Amplification with reference gene primers provided the estimates of nucleated cell counts. Only in-frame clones appear in the TCRdb table, and some are missing; sequencing was by immunoSEQ multiplex PCR. V, J and clone size derive from that table, while D and trimming were established from the DNA sequence. This sample has fewer than 150,000 clones; 81% occur once, and the top ten carry approximately 1.5%. Germline-derived CDR1 and CDR2 are SGHTA and FQGTGA. This CDR3 is 18 amino acids long. Losses at the gene ends were 1 base for V and 2 bases for J; bases not matched to a gene: 4.

Input material: peripheral blood. V gene TRBV7-3 combines with J gene TRBJ2-2; TRBD2 agrees at 13 bases. This receptor was identified in a man between 50 and 59 years old with acute or convalescent COVID-19. The CDR3 nucleotides read TGTGCCAGCAGCTTAATGGGACTAGCGGGGAGAAACACCGGGGAGCTGTTTTTT. Protein sequence: CASSLMGLAGRNTGELFF.